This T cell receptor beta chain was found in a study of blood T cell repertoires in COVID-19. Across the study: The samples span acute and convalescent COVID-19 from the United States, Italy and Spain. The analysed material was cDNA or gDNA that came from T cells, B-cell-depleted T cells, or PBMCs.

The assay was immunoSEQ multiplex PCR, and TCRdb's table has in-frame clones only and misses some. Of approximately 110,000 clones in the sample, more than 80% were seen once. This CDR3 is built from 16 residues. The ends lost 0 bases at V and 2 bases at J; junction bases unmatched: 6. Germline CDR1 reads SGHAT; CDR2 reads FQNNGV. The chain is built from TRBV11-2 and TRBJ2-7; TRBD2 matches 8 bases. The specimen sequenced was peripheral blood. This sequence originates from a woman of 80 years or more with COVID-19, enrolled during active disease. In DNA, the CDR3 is TGTGCCAGCAGCTTAGACAGCGGGAGCAGGGCCTACGAGCAGTACTTC. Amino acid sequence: CASSLDSGSRAYEQYF.